Listed below are T cell receptor beta chains from one sample, sequenced in a study of cytomegalovirus exposure and HLA in healthy donors. Sequenced by immunoSEQ multiplex PCR; TCRdb stores in-frame clones only, minus some. The sample lists some 140,000 clones; 65% to 75% were seen once. Sequencing was carried out using PBMCs. Source of these receptors: a man between 18 and 29 years old in good health and CMV-seronegative. Both conserved end residues are part of each CDR3. The D gene is left open where the match is weak. A row's size may be missing; if present it is once, few, many or a size class.

v_call,j_call,clone_size,d_call,cdr3_nt,cdr3_aa
TRBV25-1,TRBJ2-4,.,.,TGTGCCACCGAGGGCAGGGGAACCAAAAACATTCAGTACTTC,CATEGRGTKNIQYF
TRBV28,TRBJ1-2,.,TRBD1,TGTGCCAGCAGTCATAACAGGGGGCATAATGGCTACACCTTC,CASSHNRGHNGYTF
TRBV27,TRBJ1-5,.,.,TGTGCCAGCAGTCCACGAAAAAGCACTAATAGCAATCAGCCCCAGCATTTT,CASSPRKSTNSNQPQHF
TRBV27,TRBJ1-2,.,.,TGTGCCAGCAGTTTCCAGGGTACCGCCTACACCTTC,CASSFQGTAYTF
TRBV5-1,TRBJ2-5,.,TRBD1,TGCGCCAGCAGCCCTACCCCGGGACAGGGAGTCCGAGAGACCCAGTACTTC,CASSPTPGQGVRETQYF
TRBV2,TRBJ1-2,.,TRBD1,TGTGCCTCCCCGGACAGGGACTATGGCTACACCTTC,CASPDRDYGYTF
TRBV13,TRBJ1-1,once,TRBD1,TGTGCCAGCAGCTTAGCCCTGACAGGGGGCACTGAAGCTTTCTTT,CASSLALTGGTEAFF
TRBV29-1,TRBJ1-1,.,.,TGCAGCGCCTCGAGGGGAGGCACTGAAGCTTTCTTT,CSASRGGTEAFF
TRBV7-8,TRBJ1-5,.,TRBD1,TGTGCCAGCAGCTTACCCAGGCGGACAGGCTCCTTCAATCAGCCCCAGCATTTT,CASSLPRRTGSFNQPQHF
TRBV6-6,TRBJ2-7,.,TRBD1,TGTGCCAGCAGACGCGAACCGGGACAGATCCCCAAATACTTC,CASRREPGQIPKYF
TRBV7-8,TRBJ2-7,few,.,TGTGCCAGCAGCAACCAAGCAGGCGAGCAGTACTTC,CASSNQAGEQYF
TRBV6-1,TRBJ1-2,.,.,TGTGCCAGTCAACTTGGGGGGGTTTACGGCTACACCTTC,CASQLGGVYGYTF
TRBV2,TRBJ2-2,.,.,TGTGCCAGCAGTACAGACACCGGGGAGCTGTTTTTT,CASSTDTGELFF
TRBV7-9,TRBJ2-2,.,TRBD1,TGTGCCAGCAGCCCTCCCCCGAGGGACAGGAGGAACACCGGGGAGCTGTTTTTT,CASSPPPRDRRNTGELFF
TRBV2,TRBJ2-7,.,TRBD2,TGTGCCAGCAGTGACTCCGGACTAGCCTACGAGCAGTACTTC,CASSDSGLAYEQYF
TRBV27,TRBJ1-6,.,.,TGTGCCAGCAGTTTATTGCGGGACGGGGGTTCACCCCTCCACTTT,CASSLLRDGGSPLHF
TRBV4-1,TRBJ2-4,.,.,TGCGCCAGCAGCCCTCCCCTAGCCAAAAACATTCAGTACTTC,CASSPPLAKNIQYF
TRBV5-1,TRBJ2-1,.,TRBD1,TGCGCCAGCACGACCTCCGGACAGGGGGGGAATGAGCAGTTCTTC,CASTTSGQGGNEQFF
TRBV19,TRBJ1-4,few,.,TGTGCCAGTAGTAGTAGCCTGAATGAAAAACTGTTTTTT,CASSSSLNEKLFF
TRBV4-3,TRBJ2-6,.,.,TGCGCCAGCAGCCAAGATCTAGGCGGCTCTGGGGCCAACGGCCTGACTTTC,CASSQDLGGSGANGLTF
TRBV30,TRBJ1-2,.,TRBD1,TGTGCCTGGAGTCTAGGGACAGGGGAGGAGGATGGCTACACCTTC,CAWSLGTGEEDGYTF
TRBV5-1,TRBJ2-3,.,.,TGCGCCAGCAGCTTGTCGGGAATTGCGCTTAGCACAGATACGCAGTATTTT,CASSLSGIALSTDTQYF
TRBV6-1,TRBJ1-6,.,.,TGTGCCAGCAGGGAACCCACAGGTTCCCCCCTCCACTTT,CASREPTGSPLHF
TRBV5-5,TRBJ2-2,.,TRBD1,TGTGCCAGCAGTTCCGCGACGTCAGGGGGCAACACCGGGGAGCTGTTTTTT,CASSSATSGGNTGELFF
TRBV7-8,TRBJ2-1,.,TRBD2,TGTGCCAGCAGCTCCAGCGGCGGGGGGGCCAGAAATGAGCAGTTCTTC,CASSSSGGGARNEQFF
TRBV7-7,TRBJ2-5,.,.,TGTGCCAGCAGCCTGGGTTTGGCAGGGGGGCGAGAGACCCAGTACTTC,CASSLGLAGGRETQYF
TRBV6-5,TRBJ2-5,.,.,TGTGCCAGCCGGGACTTCCAAGAGACCCAGTACTTC,CASRDFQETQYF
TRBV2,TRBJ1-6,.,.,TGTGCCAGCAGGGCATCTCAGTCGTCACCCCTCCACTTT,CASRASQSSPLHF
TRBV27,TRBJ1-6,.,TRBD1,TGTGCCAGCAGTCGGGACAGAGCCTCACCCCTCCACTTT,CASSRDRASPLHF
TRBV29-1,TRBJ2-7,.,TRBD2,TGCAGCGTTGTACCCGGGGGGTCCTATGGGCAGTACTTC,CSVVPGGSYGQYF
TRBV6-1,TRBJ1-6,once,.,TGTGCCAGCAGTGAATACCGGGGGACTGATTCACCCCTCCACTTT,CASSEYRGTDSPLHF
TRBV6-6,TRBJ1-5,.,.,TGTGCCAGCAGTTTCGCAGGGCTTCAGCCCCAGCATTTT,CASSFAGLQPQHF
TRBV7-2,TRBJ2-3,.,TRBD2,TGTGCCAGCAGCTTAGTGGGCGGGGGGGCGGGGAAGAATACGCAGTATTTT,CASSLVGGGAGKNTQYF
TRBV19,TRBJ2-1,.,.,TGTGCCAGTAGTATAGTCGATGAGCAGTTCTTC,CASSIVDEQFF
TRBV6-6,TRBJ2-4,.,TRBD2,TGTGCCAGCAGGGGGGGGATAGGTCTAGCCAAAAACAGTCAGTACTTC,CASRGGIGLAKNSQYF
TRBV19,TRBJ2-1,few,TRBD1,TGTGCCAGTAGTCTAGCCGGGACAGGGTTAAGGGACAATGAGCAGTTCTTC,CASSLAGTGLRDNEQFF
TRBV4-1,TRBJ1-5,few,TRBD1,TGCGCCAGCAGCCAAGAAAGGGACAGCAAGCATCAGCCCCAGCATTTT,CASSQERDSKHQPQHF
TRBV6-1,TRBJ1-1,few,.,TGTGCCAGCAGTGAATGGGGGGTGAACACTGAAGCTTTCTTT,CASSEWGVNTEAFF
TRBV4-2,TRBJ2-1,few,TRBD1,TGTGCCAGCAGCCAAGATGGACAGGGGGCCTACAATGAGCAGTTCTTC,CASSQDGQGAYNEQFF
TRBV7-8,TRBJ2-4,.,.,TGTGCCAGCAGCTTGCCTGAGGGTGGAAACATTCAGTACTTC,CASSLPEGGNIQYF
TRBV6-6,TRBJ2-1,medium-sized,.,TGTGCCATCACAAACTACAATGAGCAGTTCTTC,CAITNYNEQFF
TRBV9,TRBJ2-1,.,.,TGTGCCAGCAGCGTAGCAACGGGGAGGTCCTACAATGAGCAGTTCTTC,CASSVATGRSYNEQFF
TRBV10-3,TRBJ1-1,.,.,TGTGCCGCCGAGGACAGAATGAACACTGAAGCTTTCTTT,CAAEDRMNTEAFF
TRBV10-2,TRBJ2-5,.,TRBD1,TGCGCCAGCAGCACTCAGAGGACAGGGTTGGAGACCCAGTACTTC,CASSTQRTGLETQYF
TRBV5-1,TRBJ1-2,.,.,TGCGCCAGCAGCTTGTCTGTGGAGGGCGGCTACACCTTC,CASSLSVEGGYTF
TRBV5-1,TRBJ2-1,once,TRBD1,TGCGCCAGCAGCTTTGACAGGGGCAATGAGCAGTTCTTC,CASSFDRGNEQFF
TRBV9,TRBJ1-5,.,.,TGTGCCAGCAGCGTATCAGGGGGCAATCAGCCCCAGCATTTT,CASSVSGGNQPQHF
TRBV5-4,TRBJ2-6,.,.,TGTGCCAGCAGCTTAGCCGGGGCCAACGTCCTGACTTTC,CASSLAGANVLTF
TRBV4-1,TRBJ1-4,.,.,TGCGCCAGCAGCTCTCCGACAGATTTAGCCCGAGAAAAACTGTTTTTT,CASSSPTDLAREKLFF
TRBV9,TRBJ2-1,few,.,TGTGCCAGCAGCGTAGCTAGCTTGGGTGCCTACAATGAGCAGTTCTTC,CASSVASLGAYNEQFF
TRBV28,TRBJ2-2,.,TRBD1,TGTGCCAGCAATCAACAGGGGGCCCCAAACACCGGGGAGCTGTTTTTT,CASNQQGAPNTGELFF
TRBV5-1,TRBJ1-2,.,.,TGCGCCAGCAGCCCCAATCCCTATTCAGGCTATGGCTACACCTTC,CASSPNPYSGYGYTF
TRBV28,TRBJ1-5,.,.,TGTGCCAGCAGTTTGTTTAATAGCAATCAGCCCCAGCATTTT,CASSLFNSNQPQHF
TRBV19,TRBJ1-6,.,.,TGTGCCAGTAGTATAGCGACAAGCAGCTATAATTCACCCCTCCACTTT,CASSIATSSYNSPLHF
TRBV28,TRBJ1-4,.,.,TGTGCCAGCAGTCCCCCGGGAGGGGGTGAAAAACTGTTTTTT,CASSPPGGGEKLFF
TRBV5-4,TRBJ1-2,.,.,TGTGCCAGCAGCCACTCAGAGAGGGAGTTACGCAGGGGCTACACCTTC,CASSHSERELRRGYTF